This entry concerns a single TCR beta chain. Its cognate antigen is unknown. Germline V gene data show CDR1 as SGHTA and CDR2 as FQGTGA. The CDR3 sequence is 13 residues long. The V gene lost 4 bases and the J gene lost 5 bases, with 12 bases spanning the gap. The sorted Tregs were CD4+CD25+CD127-/low cells. Full-length variable regions came from constant-region reverse primers plus semi-nested Nested Universal Primer A PCR. MiXCR was run by TCRdb on the 5' RACE reads, yielding one entry per CDR3 protein. The data contain tens of thousands of distinct CDR3 sequences, 20% to 25% of them seen just once; the ten biggest clones take up around 4%. The study, taken as a whole, reports: Tumor Treg TCRs overlapped most with tumor naive CD4+ cells. Tumor memory CD4+ T cell TCR gene usage clustered with blood and lymph node memory CD4+ cells and lymph node naive CD4+ cells.

The sample consisted of Tregs sorted from a lymph node. The gene calls are TRBV7-3 and TRBJ2-7, with D possibly TRBD2 on 5 matching bases. This clonotype was obtained from a female donor with breast cancer. Here the CDR3 DNA reads TGTGCCAGCAGCTCTAGGACCGGGGACGAGCAGTACTTC. Protein product: CASSSRTGDEQYF.